The rows below give T cell receptor beta chains drawn from one sample of a study of cytomegalovirus exposure and HLA in healthy donors. This table comes from immunoSEQ multiplex PCR, and its TCRdb copy is limited to in-frame clones, with some not included. The sample holds roughly 150,000 clones, over 65% seen once. The sequenced sample consisted of PBMCs. These receptors came from a man aged 18 to 30 in good health and CMV-seropositive. The CDR3 runs from the conserved cysteine through the conserved F or W. D genes are given only for firm matches. The size entry is marked missing in some rows and otherwise reads once, few, many or a size class.

TRBJ1-2 TRBV5-1 few TRBD1 CASSRTDRPLGGYTF TGCGCCAGCAGCAGAACGGACAGGCCTCTCGGGGGCTACACCTTC
TRBJ1-6 TRBV5-1 few - CASSPRNVGNSPLHF TGCGCCAGCAGCCCACGCAATGTGGGCAATTCACCCCTCCACTTT
TRBJ2-3 TRBV7-7 once TRBD2 CASSPGEGRTDTQYF TGTGCTAGCAGCCCGGGGGAGGGGAGGACAGATACGCAGTATTTT
TRBJ1-1 TRBV18 - TRBD1 CASSPTRDRVGTEAFF TGTGCCAGCTCACCGACAAGGGACAGGGTGGGCACTGAAGCTTTCTTT
TRBJ2-2 TRBV4-1 few TRBD1 CASSRGQGANTGELFF TGCGCCAGCAGCAGGGGACAGGGAGCGAACACCGGGGAGCTGTTTTTT
TRBJ1-1 TRBV30 - TRBD1 CVWSRQGNTEAFF TGTGTCTGGAGCAGACAGGGGAACACTGAAGCTTTCTTT
TRBJ2-5 TRBV28 - - CASSSVRGETQYF TGTGCCAGCAGTTCCGTCAGGGGAGAGACCCAGTACTTC
TRBJ1-2 TRBV7-2 - TRBD1 CASNPPGQDTYGYTF TGTGCCAGCAACCCCCCCGGACAGGATACATATGGCTACACCTTC
TRBJ1-2 TRBV5-1 - TRBD1 CASSLAGQGADGYTF TGCGCCAGCAGCTTGGCCGGACAGGGGGCGGATGGCTACACCTTC
TRBJ2-1 TRBV11-2 - TRBD1 CATPDRFYNEQFF TGTGCCACCCCGGACAGGTTCTACAATGAGCAGTTCTTC
TRBJ2-5 TRBV14 - TRBD1 CASSRIDREETQYF TGTGCCAGCAGCCGAATAGACAGGGAAGAGACCCAGTACTTC
TRBJ2-5 TRBV15 - TRBD2 CATSSRGGLETQYF TGTGCCACCAGCAGTCGGGGGGGGTTAGAGACCCAGTACTTC
TRBJ2-5 TRBV6-5 - TRBD1 CASSYLGQGETQYF TGTGCCAGCAGTTACCTCGGACAGGGTGAGACCCAGTACTTC
TRBJ2-1 TRBV15 - TRBD2 CATSRDLGLAGGNEQFF TGTGCCACCAGCAGAGATCTGGGACTAGCGGGAGGTAATGAGCAGTTCTTC
TRBJ1-3 TRBV7-2 - - CASSPDPRSSGNTIYF TGTGCCAGCAGCCCAGACCCTCGGAGCTCTGGAAACACCATATATTTT
TRBJ1-2 TRBV29-1 - - CSVQEMGQYGYTF TGCAGCGTTCAGGAAATGGGCCAGTATGGCTACACCTTC
TRBJ1-1 TRBV6-4 - TRBD1 CASSDSGGAVDTEAFF TGTGCCAGCAGTGACTCAGGGGGCGCTGTAGACACTGAAGCTTTCTTT
TRBJ1-1 TRBV5-1 few - CASSAQENTEAFF TGCGCCAGCAGTGCACAGGAGAACACTGAAGCTTTCTTT
TRBJ1-1 TRBV6-5 - - CASRGRGWNTEAFF TGTGCCAGCAGGGGAAGAGGGTGGAACACTGAAGCTTTCTTT
TRBJ1-1 TRBV28 - - CASSPDLARGTEAFF TGTGCCAGCAGTCCCGACCTGGCGCGGGGCACTGAAGCTTTCTTT
TRBJ1-1 TRBV5-1 - TRBD1 CASSLTQGQGATEAFF TGCGCCAGCAGCTTGACCCAAGGACAGGGGGCCACTGAAGCTTTCTTT
TRBJ2-3 TRBV5-1 - - CASSSRTEGDTQYF TGCGCCAGCAGCTCAAGGACGGAGGGAGATACGCAGTATTTT
TRBJ2-5 TRBV2 - TRBD2 CASSPGTSGYQETQYF TGTGCCAGCAGTCCCGGGACTAGCGGATATCAAGAGACCCAGTACTTC
TRBJ1-1 TRBV5-4 few - CASSFLTGTEAFF TGTGCCAGCAGCTTTCTTACGGGCACTGAAGCTTTCTTT
TRBJ2-1 TRBV2 - TRBD2 CASFSGTNPYNEQFF TGTGCCAGCTTCTCCGGGACTAACCCTTACAATGAGCAGTTCTTC
TRBJ2-5 TRBV11-3 - TRBD1 CASSWTGILETQYF TGTGCCAGCAGCTGGACAGGAATTCTGGAGACCCAGTACTTC
TRBJ1-1 TRBV7-6 - - CASSTRTATYTEAFF TGTGCCAGCAGCACCCGGACAGCTACGTACACTGAAGCTTTCTTT
TRBJ1-1 TRBV5-1 few TRBD1 CASSLRGQGNTEAFF TGCGCCAGCAGCTTGAGGGGGCAGGGGAACACTGAAGCTTTCTTT
TRBJ2-1 TRBV11-2 few - CASSPGNYNEQFF TGTGCCAGCAGCCCGGGGAACTACAATGAGCAGTTCTTC
TRBJ2-1 TRBV10-2 - - CASSARGDWNEQFF TGCGCCAGCAGTGCCCGGGGTGACTGGAATGAGCAGTTCTTC